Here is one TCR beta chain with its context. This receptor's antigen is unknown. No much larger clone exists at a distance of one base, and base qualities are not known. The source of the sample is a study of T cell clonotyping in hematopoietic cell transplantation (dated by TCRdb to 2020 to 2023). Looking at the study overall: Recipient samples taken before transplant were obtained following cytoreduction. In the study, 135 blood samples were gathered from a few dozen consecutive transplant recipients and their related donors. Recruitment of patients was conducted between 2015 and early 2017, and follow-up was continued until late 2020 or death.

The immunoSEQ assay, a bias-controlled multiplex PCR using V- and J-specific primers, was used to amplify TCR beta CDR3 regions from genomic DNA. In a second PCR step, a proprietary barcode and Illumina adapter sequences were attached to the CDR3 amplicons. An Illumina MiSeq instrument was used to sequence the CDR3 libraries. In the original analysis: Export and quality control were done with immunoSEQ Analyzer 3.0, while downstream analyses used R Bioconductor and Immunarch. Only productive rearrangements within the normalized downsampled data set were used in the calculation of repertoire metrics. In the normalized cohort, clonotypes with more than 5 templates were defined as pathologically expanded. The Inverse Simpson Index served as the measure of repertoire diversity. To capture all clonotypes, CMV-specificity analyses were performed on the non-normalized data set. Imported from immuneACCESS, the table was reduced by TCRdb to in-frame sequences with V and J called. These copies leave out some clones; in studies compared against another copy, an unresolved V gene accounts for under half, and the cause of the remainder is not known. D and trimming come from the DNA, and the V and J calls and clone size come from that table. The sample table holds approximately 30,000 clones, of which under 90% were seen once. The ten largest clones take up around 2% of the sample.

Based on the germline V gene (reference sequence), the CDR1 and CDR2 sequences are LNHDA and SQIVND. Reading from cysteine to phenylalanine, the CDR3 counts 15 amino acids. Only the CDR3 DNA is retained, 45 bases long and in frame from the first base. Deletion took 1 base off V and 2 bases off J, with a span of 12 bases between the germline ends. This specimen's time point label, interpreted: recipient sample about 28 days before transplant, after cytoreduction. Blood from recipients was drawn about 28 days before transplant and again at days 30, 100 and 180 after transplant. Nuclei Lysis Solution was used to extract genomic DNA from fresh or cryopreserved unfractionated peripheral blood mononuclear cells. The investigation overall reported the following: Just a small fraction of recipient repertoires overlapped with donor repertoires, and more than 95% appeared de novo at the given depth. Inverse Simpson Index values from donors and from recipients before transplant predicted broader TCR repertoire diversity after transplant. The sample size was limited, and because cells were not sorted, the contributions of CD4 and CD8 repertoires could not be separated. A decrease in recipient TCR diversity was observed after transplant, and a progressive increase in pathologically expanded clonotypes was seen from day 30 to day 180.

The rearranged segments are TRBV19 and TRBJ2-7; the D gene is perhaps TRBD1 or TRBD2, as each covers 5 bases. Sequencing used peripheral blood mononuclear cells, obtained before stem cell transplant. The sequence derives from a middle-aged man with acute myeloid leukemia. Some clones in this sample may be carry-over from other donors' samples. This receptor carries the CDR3 CASSIVGTPTYEQYF. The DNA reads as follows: TGTGCCAGTAGTATAGTCGGGACGCCTACCTACGAGCAGTACTTC.